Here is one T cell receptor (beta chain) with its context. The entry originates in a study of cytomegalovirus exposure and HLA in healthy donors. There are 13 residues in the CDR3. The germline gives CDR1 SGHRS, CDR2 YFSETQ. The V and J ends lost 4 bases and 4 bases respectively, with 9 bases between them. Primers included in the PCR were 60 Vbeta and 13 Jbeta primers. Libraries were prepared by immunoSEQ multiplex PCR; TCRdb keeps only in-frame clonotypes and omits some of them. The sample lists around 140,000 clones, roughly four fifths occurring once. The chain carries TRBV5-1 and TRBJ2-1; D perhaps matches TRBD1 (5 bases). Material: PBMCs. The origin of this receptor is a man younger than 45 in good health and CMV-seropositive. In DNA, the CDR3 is TGCGCCAGCAGCGCCACAGGTTACAATGAGCAGTTCTTC. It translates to CASSATGYNEQFF. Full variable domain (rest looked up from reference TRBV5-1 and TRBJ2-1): KAGVTQTPRYLIKTRGQQVTLSCSPISGHRSVSWYQQTPGQGLQFLFEYFSETQRNKGNFPGRFSGRQFSNSRSEMNVSTLELGDSALYLCASSATGYNEQFFGPGTRLTVL.